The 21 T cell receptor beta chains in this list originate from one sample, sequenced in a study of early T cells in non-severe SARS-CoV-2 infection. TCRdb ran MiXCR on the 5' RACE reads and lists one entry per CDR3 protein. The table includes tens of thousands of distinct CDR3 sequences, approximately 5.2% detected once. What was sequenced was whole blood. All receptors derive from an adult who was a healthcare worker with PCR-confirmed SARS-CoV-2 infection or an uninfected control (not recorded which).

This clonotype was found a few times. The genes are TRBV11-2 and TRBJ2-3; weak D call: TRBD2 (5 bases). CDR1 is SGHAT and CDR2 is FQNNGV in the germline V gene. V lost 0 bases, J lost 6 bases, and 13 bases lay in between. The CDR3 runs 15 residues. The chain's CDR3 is CASSLDQEGLDTQYF. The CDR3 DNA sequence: TGTGCCAGCAGCTTAGATCAAGAGGGATTGGATACGCAGTATTTT.

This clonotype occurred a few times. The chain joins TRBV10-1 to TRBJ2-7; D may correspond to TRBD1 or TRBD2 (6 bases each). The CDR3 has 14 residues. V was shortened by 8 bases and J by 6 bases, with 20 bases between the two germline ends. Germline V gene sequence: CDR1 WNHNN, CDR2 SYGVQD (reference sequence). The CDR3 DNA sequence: TGCGCCAGCGCCCCGGAGGGGGTATCGGTCGAGCAGTACTTC. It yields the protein CASAPEGVSVEQYF.

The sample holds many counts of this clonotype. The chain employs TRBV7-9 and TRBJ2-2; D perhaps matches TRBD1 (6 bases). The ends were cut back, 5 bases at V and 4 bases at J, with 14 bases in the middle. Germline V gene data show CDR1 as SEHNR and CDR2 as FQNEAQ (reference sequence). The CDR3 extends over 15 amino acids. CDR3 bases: TGTGCCAGCAGCGGCAGGGGCCAGCTCACCGGGGAGCTGTTTTTT. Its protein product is CASSGRGQLTGELFF.

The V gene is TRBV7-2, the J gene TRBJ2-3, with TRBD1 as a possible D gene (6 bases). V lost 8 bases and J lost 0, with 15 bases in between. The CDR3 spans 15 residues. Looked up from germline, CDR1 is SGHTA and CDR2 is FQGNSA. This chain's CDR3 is CASRQDSPSTDTQYF. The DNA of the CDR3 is TGTGCCAGCCGGCAGGACAGTCCTAGCACAGATACGCAGTATTTT. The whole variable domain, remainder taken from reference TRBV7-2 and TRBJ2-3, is GAGVSQSPSNKVTEKGKDVELRCDPISGHTALYWYRQSLGQGLEFLIYFQGNSAPDKSGLPSDRFSAERTGGSVSTLTIQRTQQEDSAVYLCASRQDSPSTDTQYFGPGTRLTVL.

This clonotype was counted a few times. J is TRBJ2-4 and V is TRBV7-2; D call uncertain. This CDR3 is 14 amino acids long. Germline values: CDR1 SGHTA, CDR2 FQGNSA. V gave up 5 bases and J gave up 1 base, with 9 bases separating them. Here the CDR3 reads CASSIRLAKNIQYF. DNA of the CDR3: TGTGCCAGCAGCATACGTCTGGCCAAAAACATTCAGTACTTC.

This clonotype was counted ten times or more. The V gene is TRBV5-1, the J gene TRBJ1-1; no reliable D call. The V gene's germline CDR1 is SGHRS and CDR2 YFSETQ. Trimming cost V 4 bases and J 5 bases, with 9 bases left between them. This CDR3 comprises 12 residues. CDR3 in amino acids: CASSKLCTEAFF. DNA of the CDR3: TGCGCCAGCAGCAAGCTCTGTACTGAAGCTTTCTTT.

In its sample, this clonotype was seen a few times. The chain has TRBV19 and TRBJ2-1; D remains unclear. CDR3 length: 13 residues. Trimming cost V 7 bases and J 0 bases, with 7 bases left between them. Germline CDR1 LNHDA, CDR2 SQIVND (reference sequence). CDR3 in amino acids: CASKQSSYNEQFF. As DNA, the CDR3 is TGTGCCAGTAAGCAAAGCTCCTACAATGAGCAGTTCTTC.

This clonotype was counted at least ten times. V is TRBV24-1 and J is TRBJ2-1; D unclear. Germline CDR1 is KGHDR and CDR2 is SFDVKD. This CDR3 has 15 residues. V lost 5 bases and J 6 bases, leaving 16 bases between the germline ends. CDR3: CATSVPSADANEQFF. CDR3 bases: TGTGCCACCAGTGTCCCTTCGGCAGACGCCAATGAGCAGTTCTTC.

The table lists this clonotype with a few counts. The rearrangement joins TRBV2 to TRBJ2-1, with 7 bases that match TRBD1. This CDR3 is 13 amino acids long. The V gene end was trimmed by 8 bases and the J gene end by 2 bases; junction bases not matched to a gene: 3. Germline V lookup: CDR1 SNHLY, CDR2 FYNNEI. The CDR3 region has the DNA TGTGCCAGCGACAGGGAAGCCTACAATGAGCAGTTCTTC. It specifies CASDREAYNEQFF.

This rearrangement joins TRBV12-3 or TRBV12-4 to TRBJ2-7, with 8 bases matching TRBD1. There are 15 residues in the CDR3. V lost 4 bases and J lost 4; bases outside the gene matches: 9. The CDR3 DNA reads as TGTGCCAGCAGTTCGCCCTACAGGGGGTCGTACGAGCAGTACTTC. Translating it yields CASSSPYRGSYEQYF.

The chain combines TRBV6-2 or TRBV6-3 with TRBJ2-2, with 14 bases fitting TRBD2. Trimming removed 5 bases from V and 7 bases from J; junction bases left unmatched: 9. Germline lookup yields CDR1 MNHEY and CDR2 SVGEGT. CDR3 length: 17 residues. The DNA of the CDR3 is TGTGCCAGCAGTCCGGGACTAGCGGGAGAGTTTAGCGGGGAGCTGTTTTTT. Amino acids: CASSPGLAGEFSGELFF.

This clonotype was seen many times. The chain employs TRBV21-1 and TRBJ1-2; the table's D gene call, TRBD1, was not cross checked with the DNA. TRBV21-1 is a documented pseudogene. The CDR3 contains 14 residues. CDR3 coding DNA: TGTGCCAGCAGTGAGGGGGGTCCCGCAGATGGCTACACCTTC. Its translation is CASSEGGPADGYTF.

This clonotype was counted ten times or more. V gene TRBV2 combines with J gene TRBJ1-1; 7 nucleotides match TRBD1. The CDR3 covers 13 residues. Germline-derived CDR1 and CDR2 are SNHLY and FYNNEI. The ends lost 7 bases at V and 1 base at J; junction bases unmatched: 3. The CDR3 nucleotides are TGTGCCAGCAAGGACAGGAGGAACACTGAAGCTTTCTTT. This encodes CASKDRRNTEAFF.

Here the CDR3 reads CASSEPRGRDKNYGYTF. The CDR3 nucleotides are TGTGCCAGCAGCGAACCCAGGGGCCGCGATAAAAACTATGGCTACACCTTC. The genes are TRBV7-2 and TRBJ1-2; possible D gene TRBD1, 6 bases. V was trimmed by 5 bases and J by 2 bases, leaving 21 bases between them. CDR1 SGHTA and CDR2 FQGNSA come from the germline V gene. The CDR3 sequence is 17 residues long. The full variable domain, rest sourced from reference TRBV7-2 and TRBJ1-2, is GAGVSQSPSNKVTEKGKDVELRCDPISGHTALYWYRQSLGQGLEFLIYFQGNSAPDKSGLPSDRFSAERTGGSVSTLTIQRTQQEDSAVYLCASSEPRGRDKNYGYTFGSGTRLTVV.

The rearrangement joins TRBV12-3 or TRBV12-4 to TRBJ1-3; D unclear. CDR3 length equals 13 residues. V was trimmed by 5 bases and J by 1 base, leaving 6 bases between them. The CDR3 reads CASSQASGNTIYF. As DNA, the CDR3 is TGTGCCAGCAGTCAAGCATCTGGAAACACCATATATTTT.

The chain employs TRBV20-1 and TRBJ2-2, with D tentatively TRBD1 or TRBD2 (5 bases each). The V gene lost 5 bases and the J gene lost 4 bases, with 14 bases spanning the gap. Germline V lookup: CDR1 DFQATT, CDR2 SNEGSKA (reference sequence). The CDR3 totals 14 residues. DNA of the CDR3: TGCAGTGCTCCTTTCGAGGGGACCACCGGGGAGCTGTTTTTT. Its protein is CSAPFEGTTGELFF.

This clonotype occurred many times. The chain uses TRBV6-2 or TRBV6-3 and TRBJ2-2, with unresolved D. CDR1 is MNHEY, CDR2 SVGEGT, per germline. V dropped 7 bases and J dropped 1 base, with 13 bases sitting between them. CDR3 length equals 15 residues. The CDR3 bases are TGTGCCAGCATCCCCATCGGGCAGAACACCGGGGAGCTGTTTTTT. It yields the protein CASIPIGQNTGELFF.

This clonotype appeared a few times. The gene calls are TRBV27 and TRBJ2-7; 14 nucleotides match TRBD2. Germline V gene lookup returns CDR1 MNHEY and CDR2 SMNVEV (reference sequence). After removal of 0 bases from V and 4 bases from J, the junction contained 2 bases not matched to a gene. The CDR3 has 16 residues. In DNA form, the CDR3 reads TGTGCCAGCAGTTTATCCGGGACTAGCGGGGGATACGAGCAGTACTTC. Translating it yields CASSLSGTSGGYEQYF.

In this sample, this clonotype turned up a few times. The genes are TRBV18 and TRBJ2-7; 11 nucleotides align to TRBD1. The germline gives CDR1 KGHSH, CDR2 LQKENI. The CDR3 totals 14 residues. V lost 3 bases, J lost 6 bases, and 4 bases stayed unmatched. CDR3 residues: CASSPDRGRPEQYF. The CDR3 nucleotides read TGTGCCAGCTCACCGGACAGGGGGCGACCCGAGCAGTACTTC.

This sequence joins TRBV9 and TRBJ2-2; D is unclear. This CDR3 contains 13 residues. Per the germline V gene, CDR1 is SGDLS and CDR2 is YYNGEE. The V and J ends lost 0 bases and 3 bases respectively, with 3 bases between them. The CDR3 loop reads CASSVVDTGELFF. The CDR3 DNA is TGTGCCAGCAGCGTAGTTGACACCGGGGAGCTGTTTTTT.

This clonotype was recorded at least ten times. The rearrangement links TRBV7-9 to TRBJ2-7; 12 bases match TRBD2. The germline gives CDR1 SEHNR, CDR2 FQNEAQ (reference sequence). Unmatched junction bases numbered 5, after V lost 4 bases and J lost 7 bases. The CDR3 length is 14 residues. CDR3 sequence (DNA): TGTGCCAGCAGCTGGACTAGCGGGACGAATGAGCAGTACTTC. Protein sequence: CASSWTSGTNEQYF.